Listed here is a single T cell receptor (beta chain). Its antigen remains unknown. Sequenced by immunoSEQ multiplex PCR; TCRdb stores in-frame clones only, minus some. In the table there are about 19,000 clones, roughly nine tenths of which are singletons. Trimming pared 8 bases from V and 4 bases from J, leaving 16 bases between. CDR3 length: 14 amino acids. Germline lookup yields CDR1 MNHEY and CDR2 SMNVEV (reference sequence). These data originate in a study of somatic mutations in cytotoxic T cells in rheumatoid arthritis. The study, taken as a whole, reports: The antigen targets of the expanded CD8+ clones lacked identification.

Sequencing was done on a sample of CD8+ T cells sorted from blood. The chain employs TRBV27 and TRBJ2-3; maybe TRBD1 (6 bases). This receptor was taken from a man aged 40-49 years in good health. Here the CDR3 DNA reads TGTGCCAGCGGCAGGGGATTAACGGCAGATACGCAGTATTTT. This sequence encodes CASGRGLTADTQYF.